The 14 T cell receptor beta chains below all came from one sample that was sequenced in a study of T cell repertoires in cytomegalovirus infection. TCRdb processed the reads anew with MiXCR; each CDR3 protein has one entry. This table holds 150,000 to 200,000 distinct CDR3 sequences, roughly 20% found once. These receptors are not linked to any known antigen. Sample: CD8+ T cells from cultured PBMCs, taken from culture after CMV antigen stimulation. These receptors originate from a human donor in good health (CMV status not recorded). Some clones in this sample may be carry-over from other donors' samples.

The chain joins TRBV7-2 to TRBJ1-1; D possibly corresponds to TRBD1 (6 bases). This CDR3 has 15 residues. The V gene lost 6 bases and the J gene lost 2 bases, with 16 bases spanning the gap. Germline CDR1 is SGHTA and CDR2 is FQGNSA. Written as DNA, the CDR3 is TGTGCCAGCAGTTCCGCCGGGGGGCGAAACACTGAAGCTTTCTTT. Protein: CASSSAGGRNTEAFF.

This clonotype has a handful of counts. This chain uses TRBV7-6 with TRBJ2-3, with a tentative D call TRBD1 (5 bases). CDR1 and CDR2 (germline): SGHVS, FNYEAQ. V dropped 8 bases and J dropped 5 bases, with 14 bases sitting between them. This CDR3 is 13 amino acids long. Here the CDR3 DNA reads TGTGCCAGCCTCCTTGGGGCAGGAGATACGCAGTATTTT. Its translation is CASLLGAGDTQYF.

This chain uses TRBV19 with TRBJ1-1; tentatively, D is TRBD1 (6 bases). Trimming pared 3 bases from V and 1 base from J, leaving 12 bases between. Germline CDR1 reads LNHDA; CDR2 reads SQIVND (reference sequence). The CDR3 has 15 residues. CDR3 amino acids: CASSILPDRNTEAFF. The CDR3 bases are TGTGCCAGTAGTATCCTCCCGGACAGGAACACTGAAGCTTTCTTT.

This clonotype occurred many times. The chain recombines TRBV12-3 or TRBV12-4 with TRBJ1-6; D not certain. The V and J ends lost 7 bases and 2 bases respectively, with 9 bases between them. This CDR3 spans 14 amino acids. For the CDR3, the DNA is TGTGCCAGCACCCTCGTCCCCTATAATTCACCCCTCCACTTT. Its translation: CASTLVPYNSPLHF.

The chain employs TRBV10-2 and TRBJ2-2; 8 bases agree with TRBD1. The V and J ends lost 8 bases and 1 base, in that order; junction bases with no gene match: 15. CDR1 WSHSY and CDR2 SAAADI come from the germline V gene. The CDR3 length is 18 residues. In DNA form, the CDR3 reads TGCGCCAGCGATGGTGGACAGGGCGGGGACGGGAACACCGGGGAGCTGTTTTTT. It translates to CASDGGQGGDGNTGELFF.

J is TRBJ1-1 and V is TRBV7-2; perhaps TRBD1 as D (6 bases). The CDR3 is made up of 15 amino acids. Germline-derived CDR1 and CDR2 are SGHTA and FQGNSA. Trimming left V 5 bases short and J 0 bases short, with 13 bases between. Written as DNA, the CDR3 is TGTGCCAGCAGCAAACCCAGGGGTATGAACACTGAAGCTTTCTTT. Encoded protein: CASSKPRGMNTEAFF.

The chain joins TRBV19 to TRBJ1-5; 7 positions agree with TRBD1. This CDR3 has 16 amino acids. From germline, CDR1 is LNHDA and CDR2 SQIVND (reference sequence). V lost 0 bases, J lost 4 bases, and 6 bases stayed unmatched. The CDR3 DNA is TGTGCCAGTAGTATAGATTCAGCACAGGGGAATCAGCCCCAGCATTTT. This translates into CASSIDSAQGNQPQHF. Drawing the rest from reference TRBV19 and TRBJ1-5, the complete variable domain is DGGITQSPKYLFRKEGQNVTLSCEQNLNHDAMYWYRQDPGQGLRLIYYSQIVNDFQKGDIAEGYSVSREKKESFPLTVTSAQKNPTAFYLCASSIDSAQGNQPQHFGDGTRLSIL.

The chain uses TRBV7-9 and TRBJ2-7; D gene ambiguous. Deletions cut 5 bases from V and 5 bases from J, with 7 bases between. The germline V gene encodes CDR1 SEHNR and CDR2 FQNEAQ (reference sequence). There are 11 residues in the CDR3. DNA for the CDR3: TGTGCCAGCAGCCTCTCTAACGAGCAGTACTTC. This translates into CASSLSNEQYF.

This chain uses TRBV7-9 with TRBJ2-7; TRBD1 aligns across 9 bases. V was pared by 0 bases and J by 7 bases, with 7 bases of the junction left unmatched. CDR1 and CDR2 (germline): SEHNR, FQNEAQ (reference sequence). The CDR3 is 15 residues long. The CDR3 is CASSLAGQGNVEQYF. The CDR3 bases are TGTGCCAGCAGCTTAGCGGGACAGGGAAACGTGGAGCAGTACTTC.

The J gene is TRBJ1-5, the V gene TRBV7-2; D is ambiguous. The V and J ends lost 3 bases and 0 bases respectively, with 6 bases between them. The CDR3 contains 14 residues. CDR1 SGHTA and CDR2 FQGNSA come from the germline V gene. CDR3 DNA sequence: TGTGCCAGCAGCTTCTCGGGTAGCAATCAGCCCCAGCATTTT. Translating gives CASSFSGSNQPQHF. Combining the CDR3 with reference TRBV7-2 and TRBJ1-5 gives the whole variable domain GAGVSQSPSNKVTEKGKDVELRCDPISGHTALYWYRQSLGQGLEFLIYFQGNSAPDKSGLPSDRFSAERTGGSVSTLTIQRTQQEDSAVYLCASSFSGSNQPQHFGDGTRLSIL.

V is TRBV9 and J is TRBJ1-6, with D perhaps TRBD1 (5 bases). Trimming pared 1 base from V and 7 bases from J, leaving 12 bases between. CDR3 length: 15 amino acids. CDR1 is SGDLS, CDR2 YYNGEE, per germline. DNA for the CDR3: TGTGCCAGCAGCGTAAAAGGGGCGGGAAATTCACCCCTCCACTTT. Amino acids: CASSVKGAGNSPLHF.

This clonotype was seen more than once but under ten times. The chain employs TRBV12-3 or TRBV12-4 and TRBJ1-4; D possibly corresponds to TRBD1 (5 bases). The CDR3 covers 16 residues. V lost 0 bases, J lost 8 bases, and 16 bases lay in between. The CDR3 sequence is CASSLALGGLGEKLFF. The CDR3, as DNA: TGTGCCAGCAGTTTAGCGCTTGGGGGTTTGGGCGAAAAACTGTTTTTT.

For the CDR3, the DNA is TGTGCCAGCAGCTCGTGGGACAGGGCTACCTATGGCTACACCTTC. This gives the protein CASSSWDRATYGYTF. The chain links TRBV7-2 to TRBJ1-2; 9 bases fit TRBD1. In germline, CDR1 is SGHTA, CDR2 FQGNSA. The CDR3 is 15 amino acids. With 4 bases clipped from V and 4 bases from J, the junction kept 7 bases outside the gene matches.

The chain recombines TRBV4-1 with TRBJ2-1; D is unclear. V was cut by 8 bases and J by 0 bases, with 14 bases left in between. CDR1 and CDR2 from the germline V gene are MGHRA and YSYEKL. The CDR3 length is 15 residues. In DNA form, the CDR3 reads TGCGCCAGCGGAGTGGGCTCCTCCTCCTACAATGAGCAGTTCTTC. This encodes CASGVGSSSYNEQFF.